This T cell receptor beta chain was observed in a study of T cell responses to AZD1222 COVID-19 vaccine (dated by TCRdb to the early 2020s). Study-level background: AZD1222 recipients with second doses at about 4 weeks or about 12 weeks were pooled, because spike-specific TCR depth and breadth did not differ between schedules. TCR sequencing was performed for fewer than 250 trial participants, of whom about 210 were given two doses of AZD1222 and roughly 25 were given two doses of MenACWY control vaccine. Trial participants were enrolled into age subgroups of 18-55, 56-69 and 70-plus years, which contained about 150, 27 and 61 TCR-sequenced participants, respectively. General study outcomes and caveats: Participants were mostly white British, with more females than males. The authors suggested clonal diversity may have been underestimated. Conclusions about previously exposed vaccinees are limited, since just a handful of AZD1222 recipients were seropositive for SARS-CoV-2 at baseline. In the small 56-69-year group, the increase in depth fell short of significance, most likely because of low power. Reportedly, almost half of the unique spike-specific TCRs recognized epitopes lying outside the regions that are mutated in the B.1.351 and B.1.1.7 variants. Vaccine-associated CD4 TCRs spanned the whole spike protein, with dominant responses in regions 160-218 and 743-854. Because no day 14 peak-response samples were available, the repertoires could be characterized only after the peak T cell response. Spike-specific TCR breadth and depth rose significantly after two AZD1222 doses compared with day 0 and with MenACWY recipients.

In regard to this clone: The antigen it binds to is not known. Base qualities were left out, and no much larger clone turns up one base away.

The CDR3 regions of human TCRbeta chains were analyzed by immunosequencing. The authors processed their data as follows. TCRs in the repertoires were compared against a reference library of SARS-CoV-2-specific TCRs that had been generated with the MIRA antigen-specificity platform. Breadth was defined as the fraction of unique TCRs that were SARS-CoV-2-associated, and depth was defined as the fraction of total T cells that were SARS-CoV-2-associated. Using the MIRA data, every spike-specific TCR was mapped to the spike region that the TCR reacted to and assigned to either a CD4 or a CD8 class. Log10-transformed breadth and depth values were compared by one-way ANOVA with Sidak's multiple comparisons tests. TCRdb took over this immuneACCESS table, retaining in-frame rearrangements with V and J assigned. Such tables are incomplete; in checked studies, under half of the missing clones stem from an unresolved V gene, and the remainder is unexplained. Clone size and the V and J calls come from that table; the DNA yielded D and trimming. The table for this sample lists approximately 140,000 clones; approximately 90% of them were counted only once. Jointly, the top ten make up around 2.8% of the sample.

The meaning of the sample's time point label: baseline before first vaccination. The vaccinee samples were drawn from two UK trials, COV001 and COV002, one of which was a single-blind randomized controlled phase 2/3 trial testing AZD1222 (ChAdOx1 nCoV-19) in healthy adults. For TCRbeta chain sequencing, PBMC samples from trial participants were taken at day 0 and at day 28 after the second dose. The CDR3 runs 15 amino acids, cysteine and phenylalanine included. Only the CDR3 region is kept as DNA, spanning 45 bases read in frame from base 1. Compared with germline, V lacks 5 bases and J lacks 1 base; bases without a gene match: 7. CDR1 and CDR2 (LGHNT, FRNRAP) derive from the germline V gene.

This receptor was taken from an adult in good health. The material sequenced was peripheral blood, taken on day 0 of AZD1222 vaccination. The V and J genes are TRBV12-5 and TRBJ2-7; 8 middle bases align to TRBD1. The DNA is as follows: TGTGCTAGTGGTAGAGTCAGGGACAGGTCCTACGAGCAGTACTTC. It codes for CASGRVRDRSYEQYF.